These T cell receptor beta chains were read from a single sample in a study of control samples from healthy donors and cancer patients. Profiling relied on immunoSEQ multiplex PCR, and the TCRdb table lists in-frame clones only, not all of them. The table has roughly 79,000 clones, more than 75% seen once; the top ten hold around 16%. The sample comprised blood. The receptors were sampled from a man in his forties or fifties in good health. Both conserved end residues are part of each CDR3. Fields, in order: V gene, D gene, clone size, J gene, CDR3 DNA, CDR3 protein. The D gene is left open where the match is weak. Size tells how often a clone was seen (once, few, many) or the class of an expanded clone, and some rows leave it out.

V: TRBV5-4; D: -; size: -; J: TRBJ1-6; DNA: TGTGCCAGCAGCTTGGGGGTGGAGTCTAGTTCACCCCTCCACTTT; CDR3: CASSLGVESSSPLHF
V: TRBV5-8; D: TRBD1; size: once; J: TRBJ1-2; DNA: TGTGCCAGCAGCTCGGAGATCCGGGACAGCTCATATGGCTACACCTTC; CDR3: CASSSEIRDSSYGYTF
V: TRBV7-8; D: TRBD1; size: -; J: TRBJ2-7; DNA: TGTGCCAGCAGCTGGGGGACAGGGACCTCCTACGAGCAGTACTTC; CDR3: CASSWGTGTSYEQYF
V: TRBV24-1; D: TRBD2; size: -; J: TRBJ2-2; DNA: TGTGCCACCGGAGGCGGGAGGGCCGACACCGGGGAGCTGTTTTTT; CDR3: CATGGGRADTGELFF
V: TRBV7-2; D: -; size: few; J: TRBJ2-7; DNA: TGTGCCAGCAGCTTAGAACTAGCCTATAACTACGAGCAGTACTTC; CDR3: CASSLELAYNYEQYF
V: TRBV3-1/TRBV3-2; D: -; size: -; J: TRBJ1-5; DNA: TGTGCCAGCAGCCTCCTCCCGGGACTGTTGCATTTT; CDR3: CASSLLPGLLHF
V: TRBV6-2/TRBV6-3; D: -; size: -; J: TRBJ2-5; DNA: TGTGCCAGCAGTTACTCGACAGCTGCAGAGACCCAGTACTTC; CDR3: CASSYSTAAETQYF
V: TRBV4-1; D: -; size: few; J: TRBJ1-5; DNA: TGCGCCAGCAGCCAACTCCTGACGGACAATCAGCCCCAGCATTTT; CDR3: CASSQLLTDNQPQHF
V: TRBV30; D: TRBD2; size: -; J: TRBJ2-1; DNA: TGTGCCTGGGCTAGCGGGAGCTACAATGAGCAGTTCTTC; CDR3: CAWASGSYNEQFF
V: TRBV18; D: -; size: -; J: TRBJ2-7; DNA: TGTGCCAGCTCACCCGGAACTTTCTCCTACTCCTCCTACGAGCAGTACTTC; CDR3: CASSPGTFSYSSYEQYF
V: TRBV4-3; D: -; size: -; J: TRBJ2-5; DNA: TGCGCCAGCAGCCAAGCATCGACAGGGGAGGGGAAGACCCAGTACTTC; CDR3: CASSQASTGEGKTQYF
V: TRBV11-3; D: TRBD2; size: -; J: TRBJ2-1; DNA: TGTGCCAGCAGCTTGACCGGGACTACTTACAATGAGCAGTTCTTC; CDR3: CASSLTGTTYNEQFF
V: TRBV13; D: -; size: -; J: TRBJ1-2; DNA: TGTGCCAGCAGCTCCCGGACGGACGAGGGCTACACCTTC; CDR3: CASSSRTDEGYTF
V: TRBV3-1/TRBV3-2; D: TRBD2; size: -; J: TRBJ2-3; DNA: TGTGCCAGCAGCCGACAACTAGCGGGAGGAGTGGATACGCAGTATTTT; CDR3: CASSRQLAGGVDTQYF
V: TRBV4-3; D: -; size: -; J: TRBJ1-2; DNA: TGCGCCAGCAGTCGGGGGACGGAAGCTAACTATGGCTACACCTTC; CDR3: CASSRGTEANYGYTF
V: TRBV14; D: -; size: -; J: TRBJ1-4; DNA: TGTGCCAGCAGCCCGGTAGAGACGGTATCAATGAAAAGGCTGTTTTTT; CDR3: CASSPVETVSMKRLFF
V: TRBV2; D: -; size: -; J: TRBJ2-7; DNA: TGTGCCAGCAAAGGACAGTTCATAGGCTACGAGCAGTACTTC; CDR3: CASKGQFIGYEQYF
V: TRBV18; D: -; size: -; J: TRBJ1-1; DNA: TGTGCCAGCTCAGGCACAAAGAACACTGAAGCTTTCTTT; CDR3: CASSGTKNTEAFF
V: TRBV30; D: -; size: -; J: TRBJ2-1; DNA: TGTGCCTGGAGTTTGGGGACTCCAAATGAGCAGTTCTTC; CDR3: CAWSLGTPNEQFF
V: TRBV15; D: TRBD1; size: -; J: TRBJ2-4; DNA: TGTGCCACCAGCAAACGGACAGGGGGCCCAAACATTCAGTACTTC; CDR3: CATSKRTGGPNIQYF
V: TRBV19; D: -; size: -; J: TRBJ1-2; DNA: TGTGCCAGTAGTATTGACGGGGAATACTATGGCTACACCTTC; CDR3: CASSIDGEYYGYTF
V: TRBV4-1; D: -; size: -; J: TRBJ1-2; DNA: TGCGCCAGCAGCCAAGACCGACAGCCCCTGGGGGGCTACACCTTC; CDR3: CASSQDRQPLGGYTF
V: TRBV9; D: TRBD2; size: -; J: TRBJ2-7; DNA: TGTGCCAGCTCATCGGCTAGCGGGCGGGACGAGCAGTACTTC; CDR3: CASSSASGRDEQYF
V: TRBV19; D: -; size: -; J: TRBJ1-5; DNA: TGTGCCAGTAGTACCACCGGGGGACATAGCAATCAGCCCCAGCATTTT; CDR3: CASSTTGGHSNQPQHF
V: TRBV27; D: -; size: -; J: TRBJ1-4; DNA: TGTGCCAGCAAAGGAGCCCGGCAGAATGAAAAACTGTTTTTT; CDR3: CASKGARQNEKLFF
V: TRBV6-5; D: -; size: -; J: TRBJ1-3; DNA: TGTGCCAGCAGGTTATTCTCTGGAAACACCATATATTTT; CDR3: CASRLFSGNTIYF
V: TRBV24-1; D: TRBD1; size: -; J: TRBJ2-1; DNA: TGTGCCACCAGTGACCACCGACAGGGGACTGGGTATGAGCAGTTCTTC; CDR3: CATSDHRQGTGYEQFF
V: TRBV19; D: TRBD2; size: -; J: TRBJ2-1; DNA: TGTGCCAGTAGTATAGGGACTAGCGGGAGCAATGAGCAGTTCTTC; CDR3: CASSIGTSGSNEQFF
V: TRBV4-3; D: -; size: once; J: TRBJ2-2; DNA: TGCGCCAGCAGCCCGCAATCCTCTAGGAACACCGGGGAGCTGTTTTTT; CDR3: CASSPQSSRNTGELFF
V: TRBV19; D: -; size: -; J: TRBJ1-2; DNA: TGTGCCAGTAGTTCCCGGGGCGAGATTAACTATGGCTACACCTTC; CDR3: CASSSRGEINYGYTF
V: TRBV9; D: TRBD2; size: -; J: TRBJ2-2; DNA: TGTGCCAGCCGGACTAGTAGCAACACCGGGGAGCTGTTTTTT; CDR3: CASRTSSNTGELFF
V: TRBV6-5; D: -; size: -; J: TRBJ2-7; DNA: TGTGCCAGCAGTAACTCGCCTCACTCCTACGAGCAGTACTTC; CDR3: CASSNSPHSYEQYF
V: TRBV18; D: -; size: -; J: TRBJ1-4; DNA: TGTGCCAGCTCACAACTCAGGGGAGAAAAACTGTTTTTT; CDR3: CASSQLRGEKLFF
V: TRBV11-3; D: -; size: -; J: TRBJ2-3; DNA: TGTGCCAGCGCCCCGGGAGTCCCGACGCAGTATTTT; CDR3: CASAPGVPTQYF
V: TRBV24-1; D: -; size: -; J: TRBJ2-3; DNA: TGTGCCACCAGTGACATCAGGGGTGATACGCAGTATTTT; CDR3: CATSDIRGDTQYF
V: TRBV6-2/TRBV6-3; D: -; size: -; J: TRBJ2-3; DNA: TGTGCCAGCAGTTACTCGTCCGATACGCAGTATTTT; CDR3: CASSYSSDTQYF
V: TRBV15; D: -; size: -; J: TRBJ2-5; DNA: TGTGCCACCAGCAGAGATCCTGGACTCCAAGAGACCCAGTACTTC; CDR3: CATSRDPGLQETQYF
V: TRBV12-3/TRBV12-4; D: -; size: -; J: TRBJ2-1; DNA: TGTGCCAGCACCACATACAATGAGCAGTTCTTC; CDR3: CASTTYNEQFF
V: TRBV5-6; D: TRBD1; size: -; J: TRBJ1-1; DNA: TGTGCCAGCAGCTCCGGGACAGGGATTTTTTACACTGAAGCTTTCTTT; CDR3: CASSSGTGIFYTEAFF
V: TRBV19; D: -; size: few; J: TRBJ1-1; DNA: TGTGCCAGTAGTCCAGGGAGGAGCGGCACTGAAGCTTTCTTT; CDR3: CASSPGRSGTEAFF
V: TRBV10-3; D: TRBD2; size: -; J: TRBJ2-1; DNA: TGTGCCATCAGTGAGGGGACTAGCGGGTTAGGCAATGAGCAGTTCTTC; CDR3: CAISEGTSGLGNEQFF
V: TRBV3-1/TRBV3-2; D: TRBD1; size: -; J: TRBJ1-1; DNA: TGTGCCAGCAGTGTCCGGGGGACAGGAGGAGCTTTCTTT; CDR3: CASSVRGTGGAFF
V: TRBV2; D: -; size: -; J: TRBJ1-2; DNA: TGTGCCAGCAGTGTTGGAAGGGACTATGGCTACACCTTC; CDR3: CASSVGRDYGYTF
V: TRBV10-3; D: -; size: -; J: TRBJ2-1; DNA: TGTGCCATCAGTGAAGGGGACAATGAGCAGTTCTTC; CDR3: CAISEGDNEQFF
V: TRBV2; D: -; size: -; J: TRBJ2-5; DNA: TGTGCCAGCAGTGACCCAGGGGCTGGTGAGGAGACCCAGTACTTC; CDR3: CASSDPGAGEETQYF
V: TRBV21-1; D: -; size: few; J: TRBJ2-2; DNA: TGTGCCAGCAGCAAAGAGATCAGGGGCATGAACACCGGGGAGCTGTTTTTT; CDR3: CASSKEIRGMNTGELFF
V: TRBV20-1; D: -; size: -; J: TRBJ1-6; DNA: TGCAGTGCTAGTCCGGGACCGACTAATTCACCCCTCCACTTT; CDR3: CSASPGPTNSPLHF
V: TRBV9; D: -; size: once; J: TRBJ1-1; DNA: TGTGCCAGCAGCCCTGGTGAGGGGGGCGTGGGCACTGAAGCTTTCTTT; CDR3: CASSPGEGGVGTEAFF
V: TRBV9; D: -; size: -; J: TRBJ1-1; DNA: TGTGCCAGCAGCGTAGGACAGGCGAACACTGAAGCTTTCTTT; CDR3: CASSVGQANTEAFF
V: TRBV7-8; D: -; size: -; J: TRBJ1-3; DNA: TGTGCCAGCAGCCCTCGGACAGCCTCTGGAAACACCATATATTTT; CDR3: CASSPRTASGNTIYF
V: TRBV20-1; D: -; size: few; J: TRBJ1-2; DNA: TGCAGTGCTAGTAGGTTAGAGGATTCGTATGGCTACACCTTC; CDR3: CSASRLEDSYGYTF